The 12 T cell receptor beta chains in this list originate from one sample, sequenced in a study of T cell repertoires in cytomegalovirus infection. MiXCR, applied by TCRdb to the reads, yields one record per CDR3 protein. The table has 700,000 to 900,000 distinct CDR3 sequences, 25% to 30% seen once; the top ten hold approximately 14%. These TCRs' antigens remain unknown. Here the sequenced sample was cultured CD8+ T cells from PBMCs, taken from culture after CMV antigen stimulation. These receptors were collected from a human donor in good health (CMV status not recorded). Some clones in this sample may be carry-over from other donors' samples.

This chain uses TRBV11-2 with TRBJ2-2; D possibly corresponds to TRBD2 (6 bases). Trimming shortened V by 4 bases and J by 4 bases, and 13 bases separated the two germline ends. The CDR3 runs 15 residues. In germline, CDR1 is SGHAT, CDR2 FQNNGV. In DNA, the CDR3 is TGTGCCAGCAGCTGGGGGACTCCGGGCACCGGGGAGCTGTTTTTT. Its protein is CASSWGTPGTGELFF. Full variable domain (missing parts from reference TRBV11-2 and TRBJ2-2): EAGVAQSPRYKIIEKRQSVAFWCNPISGHATLYWYQQILGQGPKLLIQFQNNGVVDDSQLPKDRFSAERLKGVDSTLKIQPAKLEDSAVYLCASSWGTPGTGELFFGEGSRLTVL.

This clonotype has at least ten counts. The chain recombines TRBV12-3 or TRBV12-4 with TRBJ1-2; D gene uncertain. The CDR3 spans 12 residues. V was cut by 10 bases and J by 6 bases, with 15 bases left in between. The CDR3: CATLSQRDGYTF. The CDR3 coding sequence is TGTGCCACCCTCTCTCAGAGGGATGGCTACACCTTC.

The CDR3 reads CASTETGMVTEAFF. The CDR3 DNA follows: TGTGCCAGCACCGAGACAGGGATGGTTACTGAAGCTTTCTTT. The V call is TRBV12-3 or TRBV12-4, the J call TRBJ1-1; the match to TRBD1 covers 7 bases. This CDR3 is built from 14 residues. Losses at the gene ends were 7 bases for V and 5 bases for J; bases not matched to a gene: 10.

This clonotype was seen only once. J is TRBJ2-7 and V is TRBV5-4; TRBD1 or TRBD2 may be the D gene (5 bases each). Deletions cut 4 bases from V and 4 bases from J, with 18 bases between. CDR3 length: 15 amino acids. Germline loops: CDR1 SGHNT, CDR2 YYREEE (reference sequence). The CDR3 region has the DNA TGTGCCAGCAGCCACGGGACCCGCCTAGGTTACGAGCAGTACTTC. Translating it yields CASSHGTRLGYEQYF.

The chain has TRBV12-3 or TRBV12-4 and TRBJ2-3; D not certain. The CDR3 has 14 residues. The V and J ends lost 6 bases and 0 bases respectively, with 10 bases between them. The CDR3 spells CASSPFSSTDTQYF. In DNA, the CDR3 is TGTGCCAGCAGCCCCTTTTCTAGCACAGATACGCAGTATTTT.

In this sample, this clonotype turned up a few times. The genes are TRBV19 and TRBJ2-5; 13 bases align to TRBD2. The CDR3 has 16 residues. V lost 5 bases and J lost 5; bases outside the gene matches: 8. The germline V gene encodes CDR1 LNHDA and CDR2 SQIVND (reference sequence). The DNA for the CDR3 is TGTGCCAGTAGTCCAAGACTAGCGGGGGGTCTTGAGACCCAGTACTTC. The encoded protein is CASSPRLAGGLETQYF.

Of note for this clonotype: It is likely a read error, because the conserved phenylalanine at the end of the CDR3 is missing. This chain uses TRBV7-6 with TRBJ2-3, with TRBD1 matching 7 bases. The germline V gene has CDR1 SGHVS and CDR2 FNYEAQ. The CDR3 has 16 residues. V dropped 3 bases and J dropped 3; count of bases not matched to a gene: 9. Here the CDR3 DNA reads TGTGCCAGCAGCTTCTACGGGACAGAGGAAACAGATACGCAGTATTCT. This gives the protein CASSFYGTEETDTQYS.

The table lists this clonotype with a few counts. This chain uses TRBV29-1 with TRBJ1-2; D is unresolved. In germline, CDR1 is SQVTM, CDR2 ANQGSEA. The CDR3 is 14 residues long. Trimming took off 6 bases at V and 0 bases at J, with 14 bases between the two ends. CDR3 sequence: CSVWTGESNYGYTF. The DNA of the CDR3 is TGCAGCGTGTGGACCGGAGAATCTAACTATGGCTACACCTTC.

The V gene is TRBV5-1, the J gene TRBJ1-4; D unclear. The CDR3 is made up of 16 amino acids. With 3 bases removed from V and 7 bases from J, the gap between germline ends came to 19 bases. Germline V lookup: CDR1 SGHRS, CDR2 YFSETQ. The CDR3 sequence is CASSSYKGVDGEKLFF. The CDR3, as DNA: TGCGCCAGCAGCTCGTACAAGGGTGTTGATGGTGAAAAACTGTTTTTT.

The gene calls are TRBV14 and TRBJ1-4; 7 bases map to TRBD1. The CDR3 loop spans 16 amino acids. The ends lost 1 base at V and 5 bases at J; junction bases unmatched: 7. Looked up from germline, CDR1 is SGHDN and CDR2 is FVKESK. The CDR3 reads CASSQAHRGINEKLFF. In DNA, the CDR3 is TGTGCCAGCAGCCAAGCCCACAGGGGAATAAATGAAAAACTGTTTTTT.

This clonotype was counted only a few times. The chain combines TRBV7-9 with TRBJ2-3; 9 nucleotides align to TRBD2. The germline CDR1 and CDR2 sequences are SEHNR and FQNEAQ (reference sequence). The trim removed 7 bases at V and 1 base at J, leaving 6 bases unmatched. The CDR3 is 15 residues long. The CDR3 region is CASIIRLAGTDTQYF. The CDR3 DNA reads TGTGCCAGCATCATCCGACTAGCGGGCACAGATACGCAGTATTTT. Looking up the rest from reference TRBV7-9 and TRBJ2-3 gives the full variable domain: DTGVSQNPRHKITKRGQNVTFRCDPISEHNRLYWYRQTLGQGPEFLTYFQNEAQLEKSRLLSDRFSAERPKGSFSTLEIQRTEQGDSAMYLCASIIRLAGTDTQYFGPGTRLTVL.

The chain has TRBV6-6 and TRBJ2-5, with D perhaps TRBD2 (7 bases). The CDR3 length is 15 residues. V dropped 2 bases and J dropped 2 bases, with 12 bases sitting between them. Per the germline V gene, CDR1 is MNHNY and CDR2 is SVGAGI (reference sequence). Written as DNA, the CDR3 is TGTGCCAGCAGTTACCTTGGGGGGGCTCAAGAGACCCAGTACTTC. Amino acid sequence: CASSYLGGAQETQYF.